A single sample gave rise to the 5 T cell receptor beta chains below, sequenced in a study of tumor-infiltrating lymphocytes in primary liver carcinoma. Between roughly 20 and 32 mg of unsorted bulk tissue served as the source from which RNA and DNA were co-extracted. Total RNA (around 0.45 ug) served as template for TCR beta cDNA synthesis primed by a constant-region primer. Generation of the TCR beta libraries relied on three nested multiplex PCR rounds using slightly modified ARM-PCR. Use of TRBV1-TRBV30 forward primers with a C-beta reverse primer characterized the first two PCR rounds, which lasted about 11 cycles each. One entry per CDR3 protein results from TCRdb running MiXCR on the multiplex PCR reads. There are approximately 88,000 distinct CDR3 sequences in the sample; approximately 72% occur only once, and around 30% lies in the top ten. Sequencing used tumor-adjacent normal liver tissue. The receptors originated from a man aged 40-55 years with primary liver carcinoma and hepatitis B virus infection.

With regard to this clonotype: Germline is not matched at one junction end, which may reflect a read error. CDR3 coding DNA: TGTGCCAGCAATTACCTGAGGGGAAGCAGGGAAAATGGCTACACCTTC. Its translation is CASNYLRGSRENGYTF. The J gene is TRBJ1-2, the V gene TRBV6-5; D is possibly TRBD1 (5 bases). The CDR3 has 16 amino acids. Germline CDR1 is MNHEY and CDR2 is SVGAGI.

The CDR3 sequence: CASNSRTEVTQYF. As DNA, the CDR3 is TGTGCCAGCAACTCTCGGACTGAAGTGACCCAGTACTTC. This chain links TRBV11-2 with TRBJ2-5; D perhaps matches TRBD2 (5 bases). Germline CDR1 and CDR2: SGHAT and FQNNGV. The CDR3 loop spans 13 amino acids. V shed 7 bases and J shed 7 bases, with 16 bases lying between them. Supplemented by reference TRBV11-2 and TRBJ2-5, the full variable domain reads EAGVAQSPRYKIIEKRQSVAFWCNPISGHATLYWYQQILGQGPKLLIQFQNNGVVDDSQLPKDRFSAERLKGVDSTLKIQPAKLEDSAVYLCASNSRTEVTQYFGPGTRLLVL.

This clonotype was seen a single time. Compared with germline, one end of the junction differs, possibly owing to a read error. The V call is TRBV11-1, the J call TRBJ2-3; 8 positions match TRBD2. Germline lookup yields CDR1 SGHAT and CDR2 FQDESV (reference sequence). The CDR3 runs 14 residues. CDR3 nucleotides: TGTGCCAGCAGCTACAGGACTAGCAAAGATACACAGTATTTT. Its protein product is CASSYRTSKDTQYF.

As concerns this clonotype: This CDR3 is missing its conserved last phenylalanine or tryptophan, likely due to a read error. V and J are TRBV29-1 and TRBJ2-7; D is unresolved. Per the germline V gene, CDR1 is SQVTM and CDR2 is ANQGSEA. The CDR3 loop spans 16 amino acids. The CDR3 loop is CSAEGPSLHQSYEQYS. CDR3 in DNA: TGCAGCGCTGAAGGGCCTTCTTTACACCAATCCTATGAGCAGTACTCC.

As for this clonotype: The junction and the germline gene differ at one end; a read error may be behind it. This sequence joins TRBV12-3 or TRBV12-4 and TRBJ2-7; 7 nucleotides match TRBD2. This CDR3 has 14 amino acids. The CDR3 DNA reads TGTGCCAGCAATTTATCAGCGGGAATCGACGAGCAGTACTTC. It encodes CASNLSAGIDEQYF.